The rows below give T cell receptor beta chains drawn from one sample of a study of Ad26.COV2.S vaccination and SARS-CoV-2 variants. Here immunoSEQ multiplex PCR was the method, and the copy in TCRdb shows in-frame clones only, minus some. The sample shows roughly 350,000 clones, around 90% of them seen only once. Specimen: peripheral blood, collected in a trial of Ad26.COV2.S vaccine versus placebo. Receptors were obtained from a person between 18 and 65 years old who received the Ad26.COV2.S COVID-19 vaccine or a placebo. Each CDR3 is given without its conserved first and last residue. The order of the fields is V gene, J gene, CDR3 protein.

TRBV6-6	TRBJ1-5	ASSRTTGLFQNQPQH
TRBV5-1	TRBJ1-1	ASSPTAGGSGEAF
TRBV28	TRBJ1-5	ASSLQGAGNQPQH
TRBV7-8	TRBJ2-7	ASSLAGAPPGPGEQY
TRBV4-2	TRBJ2-5	ASSKYGTSVQETQY
TRBV5-4	TRBJ1-2	ASSPKTSSYGYT
TRBV7-9	TRBJ2-5	ASRGRELVSETQY
TRBV6-1	TRBJ2-1	ASSEAPGTRIVREQF
TRBV29-1	TRBJ2-1	SVARQGYEQF
TRBV18	TRBJ2-7	ASSRRDPTGSEQY
TRBV28	TRBJ1-5	ASSSSPRTQPQH
TRBV6-2/TRBV6-3	TRBJ2-7	ASSYSRASEAYEQY
TRBV30	TRBJ1-2	AWSPGLSGYT
TRBV13	TRBJ2-3	ASSLRGANTDTQY
TRBV11-3	TRBJ2-3	ASSLDPSTDTQY
TRBV7-2	TRBJ2-7	ASSLTHSYEQY
TRBV7-9	TRBJ2-3	ASRPRITTDTQY
TRBV12-3/TRBV12-4	TRBJ1-2	ASSFGAGYSYT
TRBV19	TRBJ2-1	ASSEDGLSYNEQF
TRBV7-8	TRBJ1-4	ASSLGANEKLF
TRBV7-2	TRBJ1-4	ASSFTWTGYEKLF
TRBV3-1/TRBV3-2	TRBJ2-1	ASSQVQTTRKF
TRBV7-2	TRBJ2-1	ASSPRTSGKGGEQF
TRBV24-1	TRBJ2-3	ATKRGGAVTDTQY
TRBV5-4	TRBJ2-2	ASSLQGTSNTGELF
TRBV30	TRBJ1-1	AWTPLDREVSEAF
TRBV4-3	TRBJ1-1	ASSQDAGGATEAF
TRBV4-3	TRBJ2-2	ASSHLLAGGNTGELF
TRBV14	TRBJ1-2	ASSQGHPGEIYGYT
TRBV30	TRBJ1-3	AWSERFGNTIY
TRBV2	TRBJ2-7	ASSDGQGSSYEQY
TRBV30	TRBJ2-5	AWSRGRVETQY
TRBV6-4	TRBJ1-5	ASPGGSQH
TRBV5-1	TRBJ2-1	ASSLTAPLGNEQF
TRBV7-8	TRBJ1-1	ASSLLSGRNTEAF
TRBV6-5	TRBJ1-3	ASSYSTYHSGNTIY
TRBV6-1	TRBJ1-2	ASSEGRGPANYGYT
TRBV19	TRBJ1-6	ASSGQTGRGNSPLH
TRBV6-5	TRBJ1-2	ASSYPEGLGYT
TRBV5-6	TRBJ2-5	ASSLLTGQETQY
TRBV29-1	TRBJ2-5	SAALGETQY